This T cell receptor beta chain stems from a study of T cell repertoires in cytomegalovirus infection. Whole-study findings and limits: The ex vivo response was dominated by HLA-C-restricted CMV-specific TCR beta clonotypes.

As to this clonotype: The antigen is undetermined.

The J segment lost 3 bases and the V segment lost 2 bases, leaving 10 bases of the junction unmatched. The V gene's germline CDR1 is SGHVS and CDR2 FNYEAQ. This CDR3 contains 17 residues. MiXCR was run by TCRdb on the reads, yielding one entry per CDR3 protein. This table has some 130,000 distinct CDR3 sequences, about 24% appearing once. The chain has TRBV7-6 and TRBJ2-3; 8 bases match TRBD2. Sequences were obtained from PBMCs, sequenced either directly or after in vitro stimulation (not recorded which). This TCR was sampled from a human donor in good health (CMV status not recorded). Some clones in this sample may be carry-over from other donors' samples. CDR3 coding DNA: TGTGCCAGCAGCTTAAGGACTCCGGGAGGGAGGACAGATACGCAGTATTTT. Protein: CASSLRTPGGRTDTQYF. Filled out from reference TRBV7-6 and TRBJ2-3, the complete variable domain reads GAGVSQSPRYKVTKRGQDVALRCDPISGHVSLYWYRQALGQGPEFLTYFNYEAQQDKSGLPNDRFSAERPEGSISTLTIQRTEQRDSAMYRCASSLRTPGGRTDTQYFGPGTRLTVL.